Sequencing of this T cell receptor (beta chain) was carried out in a study of cytomegalovirus exposure and HLA in healthy donors (dated by TCRdb to 2016 to 2017). Regarding the complete study: An earlier analysis of several hundred of the donors reported around 280 Gb of sequence data and 117 million unique TCR beta sequences obtained from about 200 million T cells. An early release covering 550 to 650 HLA-typed donors comprised 250 to 350 gigabases of sequencing data and approximately 85 million unique TCR sequences. The genetic ancestry cluster associated with self-reported Caucasian donors included 80% to 90% of the roughly 390 genotyped donors. The study aimed to test whether cataloging public T cell receptors could reveal signatures of past pathogen exposure. The study used immunosequencing to profile the T cell repertoires of 666 subjects and linked those repertoires to cytomegalovirus serostatus. In addition to the first cohort of 666 subjects, a separate validation cohort of 100 to 150 different subjects was used. To predict cytomegalovirus infection status, the study combined high-throughput TCR immunosequencing, statistical association of individual TCRs with disease status, and machine learning. A later analysis re-examined previously published TCR beta repertoires from about 700 donors and added high-resolution HLA genotyping to investigate patterns of TCR occurrence. Rather than drawing on any new phenotypic data, the later analysis identified candidate immune exposures from TCR beta sequences and the way those sequences occurred across donors. An earlier analysis of fewer than 750 of the donors used high-throughput TCR beta sequencing to judge whether each TCR beta V gene segment behaved as functional or pseudogenic. Alongside the repertoire data, information on donor age, sex, ethnicity and CMV serostatus was compiled. In a later genetic analysis, genome-wide SNP genotypes for about 65% of the roughly 670 donors were used, and that subset was treated as a discovery cohort. Every discovery cohort repertoire had been produced on one sequencing platform. HLA typing covered class I and class II loci at four-digit resolution. The number of donors typed differed by locus, with 629-630 for A, B, C, DRB1 and DQB1, approximately 500 for DQA1, nearly 610 for DPA1, and over 400 for DPB1. Five DR-DQ haplotypes were treated as single units for association and clustering because of strong linkage in the cohort. Among roughly 400 genotyped donors of the cohort, an average of approximately 250,000 unique TCR beta nucleotide sequences were sequenced per donor, 15% to 20% of them non-productive. What the work shows at the level of the full study, not this receptor alone: Compared with equally common non-associated chains, HLA-associated TCR beta chains in a later analysis were more clonally expanded and had lower generation probabilities. In an earlier analysis of about 600 of the donors, most TCR beta V segments appeared in productive rearrangements about 87% or about 30% of the time, broadly matching IMGT annotations. The authors suggested that the approach could potentially be generalized to other disease states and immunological phenotypes. A later genetic analysis reported fewer N-insertions in productive TCRs among donors in an Asian-associated ancestry cluster than the roughly 700-donor mean. Sequencing depth was assumed to be roughly uniform across donors in the presence/absence analyses, though that assumption may not hold. While some public TCRs were present in many individuals, most TCR sequences turned up only very rarely across donors. A later analysis associated around 16,000 TCR beta sequences with specific HLA alleles at a false discovery rate of 0.05. For the cohort, immune exposure information was limited to CMV serostatus. Some IMGT-functional V segments, including TRBV6-2 and TRBV6-3, could not be told apart with the 87-base-pair reads, so those segments were excluded. Linkage disequilibrium might explain the correlated functional status among segregating V segments, but an unknown experimental factor could not be excluded. The sequencing pipeline was judged likely to have produced a cluster of highly shared sequence variants as a technical artifact. A later analysis reported that several top co-occurrence clusters appeared linked to parvovirus B19, influenza, CMV and Epstein-Barr virus. In the study, 150 to 200 TCR beta chains were listed as associated with cytomegalovirus. This cohort had only TCR beta chains sequenced, and the lack of alpha or paired-chain data limited which features could be detected. A later analysis found that TCR association rates varied across HLA loci, with DRB1 alleles showing the most associated TCRs and HLA-C alleles the fewest. The earlier analysis of 587 of the donors excluded some 16 rarely observed V segments, including chromosome 9 orphons, because counts were too low. In a later genetic analysis, a missense DCLRE1C variant was associated with V-gene and J-gene trimming of TCR beta chains, and the association was replicated in an independent cohort. Because HLA typing was unavailable for some donors at each locus, only the typed subset was used in association tests. A further reported finding was that TCR beta sequences accurately predicted the HLA-A and HLA-B alleles for most subjects in the first cohort. According to a later analysis, most CMV-associated TCR beta chains appeared to be HLA-restricted, and the HLA associations seemed to be driven largely by CMV exposure. The classifier was reported to diagnose cytomegalovirus status with high specificity and sensitivity in both the original and validation cohorts. Strong co-occurrence of HLA alleles, especially DR and DQ, made assigning TCR associations to individual alleles difficult. In vitro tests confirmed that a few of the cytomegalovirus-associated TCR beta chains recognize cytomegalovirus antigens.

Notes on this clone: No cognate antigen has been identified for it. Base qualities are not recorded, but no much larger clone differs from it by a single base.

CDR1 and CDR2 are drawn from the germline V gene: MNHEY, SVGAGI. V loses 6 bases of germline sequence and J loses 3 bases, and the interval between the two ends is 18 bases. The CDR3 runs 15 residues from the cysteine to the phenylalanine. Just CDR3 DNA is preserved here, 45 bases in frame from base 1. Libraries were prepared through the immunoSEQ multiplex PCR assay. A mixture of 60 forward primers for TCR Vbeta segments and 13 reverse primers for TCR Jbeta segments was used in the multiplex PCR. The CDR3 region of rearranged TCR beta genes was amplified from genomic DNA by a multiplex PCR assay. Amplified TCR beta libraries were sequenced as 87-base-pair reads on the Illumina HiSeq System. In the authors' own workflow: Across the 500 to 850 repertoires, a later analysis counted approximately 75 million unique TCR beta chains, around 10 million of which were shared by at least two donors. A nearest-neighbor algorithm error-corrected the raw reads and collapsed the reads into unique sequences, merging closely related sequences to remove PCR and sequencing errors. Alignment of CDR3 sequences to IMGT reference sequences was used to assign V, D and J gene segments. Each retained sequence needed at least a six-nucleotide match to both a V gene segment and a J gene segment. A rearrangement counted as productive if the CDR3 had no stop codons and remained in frame with V and J, and every other rearrangement counted as non-productive. CDR3 was defined by IMGT convention, running from the second conserved V-encoded cysteine to the conserved J-encoded phenylalanine. Sequences without an unambiguous match to a single V gene segment were excluded from the earlier analysis of about 640 of the donors. An earlier analysis of 500 to 600 of the donors classified V segments as functional when productive rearrangements were above 56.7% and as segregating when the standard deviation between donors was above 5%. A statistical classification framework was built to diagnose cytomegalovirus status from the catalog of TCR beta chain sequences. V and J gene assignment, in a later analysis, came from comparing TCR nucleotide sequences with IMGT/GENE-DB human TR gene sequences. A later analysis assigned CDR3 sequences and most-parsimonious VDJ recombination scenarios with the TCRdist pipeline. In a later analysis, every TCR beta chain was defined by the combination of its CDR3 amino acid sequence and its V-gene family, and reads without a unique V-gene family were dropped. A later analysis removed 592 highly shared, low-generation-probability nucleotide sequences to deal with suspected cross-contamination and a sequencing artifact. In a later analysis, a clonal expansion index was calculated for each public chain from normalized within-repertoire ranks of inferred template counts. Generation probabilities in a later analysis came from a VDJ recombination model fitted to out-of-frame rearrangements, and those results were checked against IGoR. In a later analysis, TCR-TCR, TCR-HLA and TCR-CMV co-occurrence was scored with hypergeometric tests, and a repertoire-size bias correction was applied to TCR pairs. In a later analysis, false discovery rates were estimated by permuting HLA or CMV assignments 20 times. In a later analysis, co-occurring TCRs were grouped with DBSCAN, and TCRdist sequence similarity was added when clustering was performed within HLA-allele-positive subsets. Repertoires with fewer than 30,000 or more than 120,000 public chains were left out of co-occurrence clustering, as were about 5 repertoires with anomalous nucleotide sharing. TCRdb re-hosts the immuneACCESS table, in-frame sequences only. Its copies lack some clones; in the studies checked, an unresolved V gene accounts for under half of them, and the cause for the rest is not known. The DNA gave D and trimming, while V, J and clone size come from that table. The sample includes 70,000 to 90,000 clones, with 75% observed a single time. In total, the top ten clones hold under 2.5% of the sample.

The cohort comprised approximately 700 healthy bone marrow donors. All cohort members were sampled while nominally healthy, although unrecorded immune exposures were likely present. The donor was CMV seronegative and belonged to the group of 320 or so seronegative cohort members. Each donor provided a peripheral blood sample, and peripheral blood mononuclear cells were used for TCR beta sequencing. Genomic DNA extraction from the blood cell samples was performed with the Qiagen DNeasy Blood Extraction Kit. Sequencing was carried out using PBMCs. The chain is assembled from TRBV6-5 and TRBJ2-7; a tentative D call is TRBD1 (6 bases match). The origin of this receptor is a middle-aged man in good health and CMV-seronegative. In nucleotide form, the sequence is TGTGCCAGCAGCAGGGGAGACGCTCAAGGCTACGAGCAGTACTTC. The translation is CASSRGDAQGYEQYF.